These T cell receptor beta chains were read from a single sample in a study of OX40 agonist ivuxolimab in advanced cancers. Some clones are missing from TCRdb's copy, which holds only in-frame ones; the method was immunoSEQ multiplex PCR. In the table there are approximately 58,000 clones, 82% of which are singletons. Source: CD4+ or CD8+ T cells sorted from blood, taken in a trial of the OX40 agonist ivuxolimab. The receptors were gathered from an adult with an advanced solid tumor such as melanoma, head and neck, liver or kidney cancer. Each CDR3 is given with its conserved first and last residue. Each record gives: clone size, J gene, D gene, V gene, CDR3 DNA, CDR3 protein. D genes are given only for firm matches. Some rows have no size entry. The others give once, few or many, or a class for an expanded clone.

clone_size: -; j_call: TRBJ1-2; d_call: -; v_call: TRBV25-1; cdr3_nt: TGTGCCAGCAGTGATGTATACTATGGCTACACCTTC; cdr3_aa: CASSDVYYGYTF
clone_size: -; j_call: TRBJ1-1; d_call: -; v_call: TRBV4-3; cdr3_nt: TGCGCCAGCAGCCAAGATCTAGGGGAAGGCACTGAAGCTTTCTTT; cdr3_aa: CASSQDLGEGTEAFF
clone_size: once; j_call: TRBJ1-6; d_call: -; v_call: TRBV30; cdr3_nt: TGTGCCTGGAGTCGTACAGGGCATTCACCCCTCCACTTT; cdr3_aa: CAWSRTGHSPLHF
clone_size: -; j_call: TRBJ2-3; d_call: TRBD2; v_call: TRBV19; cdr3_nt: TGTGCCAGTAGTTCTAGCGGGTTAAGCACAGATACGCAGTATTTT; cdr3_aa: CASSSSGLSTDTQYF
clone_size: -; j_call: TRBJ1-3; d_call: -; v_call: TRBV4-2; cdr3_nt: TGTGCCAGCAGCCAAGTGAACATTGGCTCTGGAAACACCATATATTTT; cdr3_aa: CASSQVNIGSGNTIYF
clone_size: -; j_call: TRBJ2-1; d_call: TRBD2; v_call: TRBV6-6; cdr3_nt: TGTGCCAGCAGACGGGGGGTCGGCAATGAGCAGTTCTTC; cdr3_aa: CASRRGVGNEQFF
clone_size: -; j_call: TRBJ2-3; d_call: -; v_call: TRBV11-3; cdr3_nt: TGTGCCAGCGAACGGGGAGAGGGGAGCACAGATACGCAGTATTTT; cdr3_aa: CASERGEGSTDTQYF
clone_size: -; j_call: TRBJ1-2; d_call: -; v_call: TRBV18; cdr3_nt: TGTGCCAGCTCAAACCAATGGGGGGCCAACTATGGCTACACCTTC; cdr3_aa: CASSNQWGANYGYTF
clone_size: -; j_call: TRBJ1-5; d_call: -; v_call: TRBV5-4; cdr3_nt: TGTGCCAGCAGCTTAGCAGGGTTTCATCAGCCCCAGCATTTT; cdr3_aa: CASSLAGFHQPQHF
clone_size: -; j_call: TRBJ2-5; d_call: TRBD1; v_call: TRBV14; cdr3_nt: TGTGCCAGCAGCCGGGGTCGGGACAGGGTACAAGAGACCCAGTACTTC; cdr3_aa: CASSRGRDRVQETQYF
clone_size: -; j_call: TRBJ2-5; d_call: -; v_call: TRBV5-1; cdr3_nt: TGCGCCAGCAGCTTGGGGCAGCTACAAGAGACCCAGTACTTC; cdr3_aa: CASSLGQLQETQYF
clone_size: -; j_call: TRBJ1-1; d_call: -; v_call: TRBV6-9; cdr3_nt: TGTGCCAGCAGTTATCTGAACAGGGAATACACTGAAGCTTTCTTT; cdr3_aa: CASSYLNREYTEAFF
clone_size: -; j_call: TRBJ1-2; d_call: -; v_call: TRBV18; cdr3_nt: TGTGCCAGCTCACCGGGGCCGGAGACCGTCTATGGCTACACCTTC; cdr3_aa: CASSPGPETVYGYTF
clone_size: -; j_call: TRBJ2-3; d_call: TRBD2; v_call: TRBV6-6; cdr3_nt: TGTGCCAGCAGGGAGCAGCGGGGCAGCACAGATACGCAGTATTTT; cdr3_aa: CASREQRGSTDTQYF
clone_size: -; j_call: TRBJ2-7; d_call: -; v_call: TRBV7-8; cdr3_nt: TGTGCCAGCAGCTCCGAGAAGAACCCGGGCCAAAGGGCCTACGAGCAGTACTTC; cdr3_aa: CASSSEKNPGQRAYEQYF
clone_size: -; j_call: TRBJ1-5; d_call: -; v_call: TRBV2; cdr3_nt: TGTGCCAGCAGTGACGGTAGAGGTAGCAATCAGCCCCAGCATTTT; cdr3_aa: CASSDGRGSNQPQHF
clone_size: -; j_call: TRBJ2-7; d_call: -; v_call: TRBV15; cdr3_nt: TGTGCCACCAGGGGAAGCGAGGTAGGCTACGAGCAGTACTTC; cdr3_aa: CATRGSEVGYEQYF
clone_size: -; j_call: TRBJ1-5; d_call: -; v_call: TRBV4-3; cdr3_nt: TGCGCCAGCAGCCAAGACGTGGGGGGGCATCAGCCCCAGCATTTT; cdr3_aa: CASSQDVGGHQPQHF
clone_size: -; j_call: TRBJ2-5; d_call: -; v_call: TRBV5-1; cdr3_nt: TGCGCCAGCAGCACCCCCGGTCAAGAGACCCAGTACTTC; cdr3_aa: CASSTPGQETQYF
clone_size: -; j_call: TRBJ1-1; d_call: -; v_call: TRBV29-1; cdr3_nt: TGCAGCGCTACCGGGGCGGGGGAAGCTTTCTTT; cdr3_aa: CSATGAGEAFF
clone_size: -; j_call: TRBJ1-5; d_call: TRBD1; v_call: TRBV6-6; cdr3_nt: TGTGCCAGCAGTTACAGGGGGACAGAAAATCAGCCCCAGCATTTT; cdr3_aa: CASSYRGTENQPQHF
clone_size: once; j_call: TRBJ1-2; d_call: -; v_call: TRBV27; cdr3_nt: TGTGCCAGCAGTTTAGAGTATGGCTACACCTTC; cdr3_aa: CASSLEYGYTF
clone_size: -; j_call: TRBJ2-7; d_call: -; v_call: TRBV30; cdr3_nt: TGTGCCTGGTCCGGGGATGCCGAGAAAATTTACGAGCAGTACTTC; cdr3_aa: CAWSGDAEKIYEQYF
clone_size: -; j_call: TRBJ1-6; d_call: -; v_call: TRBV5-1; cdr3_nt: TGCGCCAGCAGCCTAAATACTCGTGTTTCACCCCTCCACTTT; cdr3_aa: CASSLNTRVSPLHF
clone_size: once; j_call: TRBJ1-1; d_call: -; v_call: TRBV11-3; cdr3_nt: TGTGCCAGCAGCTTAGGTCTGGGCGGGGCCACTATCGCTTTCTTT; cdr3_aa: CASSLGLGGATIAFF
clone_size: -; j_call: TRBJ2-2; d_call: TRBD1; v_call: TRBV11-3; cdr3_nt: TGTGCCAGCCAGGGGGCCGGGGAGCTGTTTTTT; cdr3_aa: CASQGAGELFF
clone_size: -; j_call: TRBJ2-5; d_call: -; v_call: TRBV30; cdr3_nt: TGTGCCTGGAGCGTGGCCGGGGCAGGAGAGACCCAGTACTTC; cdr3_aa: CAWSVAGAGETQYF
clone_size: -; j_call: TRBJ2-3; d_call: TRBD1; v_call: TRBV4-3; cdr3_nt: TGCGCCAGCAGCCGGGACAGTTTGACAGATACGCAGTATTTT; cdr3_aa: CASSRDSLTDTQYF
clone_size: -; j_call: TRBJ2-3; d_call: -; v_call: TRBV5-5; cdr3_nt: TGTGCCAGCGGGGCAGGGACGCAGTATTTT; cdr3_aa: CASGAGTQYF
clone_size: -; j_call: TRBJ2-7; d_call: TRBD2; v_call: TRBV6-1; cdr3_nt: TGTGCCAGCAGTGAATACTCTGTCGGTAGCGGGGGGGTATACGAGCAGTACTTC; cdr3_aa: CASSEYSVGSGGVYEQYF
clone_size: -; j_call: TRBJ1-2; d_call: -; v_call: TRBV29-1; cdr3_nt: TGCAGCTACAGTAACCCGAACTATGGCTACACCTTC; cdr3_aa: CSYSNPNYGYTF
clone_size: many; j_call: TRBJ1-1; d_call: TRBD1; v_call: TRBV10-3; cdr3_nt: TGTGCCATCAGTGGGACAGGGAACACTGAAGCTTTCTTT; cdr3_aa: CAISGTGNTEAFF
clone_size: once; j_call: TRBJ2-2; d_call: -; v_call: TRBV6-6; cdr3_nt: TGTGCCAGCAGTTACTACGAAACTCACGGGGAGCTGTTTTTT; cdr3_aa: CASSYYETHGELFF